What follows is one T cell receptor beta chain and its context. Its specificity is unknown. This record belongs to a study of cytomegalovirus exposure and HLA in healthy donors. Points from the study as a whole: CMV antigen specificity of a few CMV-associated chains was confirmed in vitro. Common viral pathogens (according to a later analysis) appeared linked to several of the most significant clusters.

Amplification used 60 Vbeta primers and 13 Jbeta primers. Original methodology: Later, some 75 million unique TCR beta chains were counted in an analysis, and roughly 11 million of them were shared. Here immunoSEQ multiplex PCR was the method, and the copy in TCRdb shows in-frame clones only, minus some. V, J and clone size are taken as reported in that table, and D and trimming were inferred from the DNA itself. The sample has roughly 130,000 clones, just under 80% seen once; the top ten hold roughly 5%. Trimming cost V 4 bases and J 1 base; bases outside gene matches: 3. CDR1 is MNHEY and CDR2 is SMNVEV in the germline V gene (reference sequence). CDR3 length: 15 amino acids.

The chain recombines TRBV27 with TRBJ2-1, with 8 bases aligning to TRBD1. Sequenced input: PBMCs. The clonotype originates from a man younger than 40 in good health and CMV-seronegative. CDR3 protein: CASSSTGGSYNEQFF. CDR3 sequence (DNA): TGTGCCAGCAGTTCAACAGGGGGGTCCTACAATGAGCAGTTCTTC.